The 7 T cell receptor beta chains listed next were all sequenced from one sample in a study of CD8 T cells in ankylosing spondylitis. Each CDR3 protein gets one entry after TCRdb re-called the 5' RACE reads with MiXCR. The table records 150,000 to 200,000 distinct CDR3 sequences, 11% of them present only once. The sequenced sample consisted of blood, either unsorted or a sorted T cell fraction (not recorded which). The receptors shown here come from a male donor with ankylosing spondylitis or in good health (not recorded which).

The chain is built from TRBV5-1 and TRBJ2-3, with 8 bases identical to TRBD2. J gave up 5 bases and V 2 bases, and 13 bases lay outside the gene matches. Germline loops: CDR1 SGHRS, CDR2 YFSETQ. The CDR3 sequence is 17 residues long. The CDR3 nucleotides read TGCGCCAGCAGCTTAGGGACTAGATCGGTTCTTGGAGATACGCAGTATTTT. Translation gives CASSLGTRSVLGDTQYF. Full variable domain (missing parts from reference TRBV5-1 and TRBJ2-3): KAGVTQTPRYLIKTRGQQVTLSCSPISGHRSVSWYQQTPGQGLQFLFEYFSETQRNKGNFPGRFSGRQFSNSRSEMNVSTLELGDSALYLCASSLGTRSVLGDTQYFGPGTRLTVL.

This clonotype was seen repeatedly, ten times or more. The chain links TRBV10-3 to TRBJ2-2; D gene unclear. The V gene lost 11 bases and the J gene lost 3 bases, with 16 bases spanning the gap. The length of the CDR3 is 14 residues. Per the germline V gene, CDR1 is ENHRY and CDR2 is SYGVKD. The CDR3 nucleotides read TGTGCCTTACGAGTTACGGGCGACACCGGGGAGCTGTTTTTT. Residues: CALRVTGDTGELFF.

In this sample, this clonotype turned up many times. This sequence joins TRBV12-3 or TRBV12-4 and TRBJ1-4; D is possibly TRBD1 (5 bases). Trimming removed 4 bases at V and 6 bases at J, with 12 bases between. This CDR3 is built from 14 residues. CDR3 nucleotide sequence: TGTGCCAGCAGTTGGCAGGGTGCTGATGAAAAACTGTTTTTT. Its translation is CASSWQGADEKLFF.

This clonotype has a handful of counts. The chain uses TRBV12-3 or TRBV12-4 and TRBJ1-5; 9 bases are a match to TRBD1. J gave up 0 bases and V 1 base, and 16 bases lay outside the gene matches. The CDR3 runs 21 residues. In DNA form, the CDR3 reads TGTGCCAGCAGTTTAGAGCCGCCGGGACAGGGAAGGACGTATAGCAATCAGCCCCAGCATTTT. This encodes CASSLEPPGQGRTYSNQPQHF.

The chain recombines TRBV11-2 with TRBJ1-3, with D hard to call. V was pared by 0 bases and J by 0 bases, with 12 bases between. This CDR3 has 17 amino acids. Germline values: CDR1 SGHAT, CDR2 FQNNGV. CDR3 residues: CASSLDGAILSGNTIYF. DNA for the CDR3: TGTGCCAGCAGCTTAGACGGAGCTATCCTCTCTGGAAACACCATATATTTT.

This clonotype was recorded many times. The J gene is TRBJ1-2, the V gene TRBV27; D might be TRBD1 (6 bases). CDR1 is MNHEY, CDR2 SMNVEV, per germline (reference sequence). The V gene lost 2 bases and the J gene lost 4 bases, with 14 bases spanning the gap. The CDR3 is made up of 15 amino acids. CDR3 bases: TGTGCCAGCAGTTTAAGGGCAGGGGCGACCTATGGCTACACCTTC. Translating gives CASSLRAGATYGYTF.

Ten or more counts support this clonotype. The chain carries TRBV24-1 and TRBJ2-3; D not resolved. Germline V gene data show CDR1 as KGHDR and CDR2 as SFDVKD. V was clipped by 4 bases and J by 4 bases, with 8 bases between them. This CDR3 has 13 amino acids. CDR3 DNA: TGTGCCACCAGTGACCGGACCGCAGATACGCAGTATTTT. It codes for CATSDRTADTQYF.